The 30 T cell receptor beta chains below come from one sample, sequenced in a study of blood T cell repertoires in COVID-19. The method was immunoSEQ multiplex PCR; TCRdb's version includes in-frame clones alone and lacks a portion of them. The table records roughly 150,000 clones, 70% to 90% of them present only once. The sample taken for sequencing was peripheral blood. The receptors here all came from a man aged 50-60 years who had recovered from COVID-19.

The chain carries TRBV7-2 and TRBJ1-4; a weak D match, TRBD1 (5 bases). Germline V gene lookup returns CDR1 SGHTA and CDR2 FQGNSA. Trimming left V 8 bases short and J 7 bases short, with 20 bases between. There are 15 residues in the CDR3. The CDR3 reads CASALLGGVGEKLFF. In nucleotides, the CDR3 is TGTGCCAGCGCCCTACTGGGGGGTGTAGGTGAAAAACTGTTTTTT.

The genes are TRBV2 and TRBJ2-5; 8 positions match TRBD1. Germline-derived CDR1 and CDR2 are SNHLY and FYNNEI. J lost 7 bases, V lost 6 bases, and 10 bases had no gene match. This CDR3 spans 14 amino acids. In DNA form, the CDR3 reads TGTGCCAGCAGGGAGGGACAGGCTATAGGGACCCAGTACTTC. Translated: CASREGQAIGTQYF.

The chain is built from TRBV2 and TRBJ2-1; D not certain. The length of the CDR3 is 15 residues. Germline CDR1 reads SNHLY; CDR2 reads FYNNEI. Trimming pared 1 base from V and 0 bases from J, leaving 7 bases between. The DNA for the CDR3 is TGTGCCAGCAGTGAAGGACACAGCTCCTACAATGAGCAGTTCTTC. Amino acid sequence: CASSEGHSSYNEQFF.

The chain joins TRBV6-2 or TRBV6-3 to TRBJ2-3; the D gene is possibly TRBD2 (6 bases). The length of the CDR3 is 15 residues. V lost 5 bases and J 2 bases, leaving 14 bases between the germline ends. The germline V gene encodes CDR1 MNHEY and CDR2 SVGEGT. The CDR3 DNA is TGTGCCAGCAGTACCCAGGAGGGCCTCACAGATACGCAGTATTTT. This codes for CASSTQEGLTDTQYF.

The V and J genes are TRBV3-1 (or the pseudogene TRBV3-2) and TRBJ1-5; D unresolved. CDR1 and CDR2 (germline): LGHDT, YNNKEL (reference sequence). The CDR3 length is 15 residues. V lost 0 bases and J lost 4, with 10 bases in between. CDR3 sequence reads: CASSQEIGRNQPQHF. CDR3 bases: TGTGCCAGCAGCCAAGAAATTGGCCGAAATCAGCCCCAGCATTTT.

The rearrangement links TRBV5-4 to TRBJ1-6, with 9 positions matching TRBD1. The CDR3 consists of 14 residues. Germline V lookup: CDR1 SGHNT, CDR2 YYREEE (reference sequence). CDR3: CAAQGALDNSPLHF. In DNA, the CDR3 is TGTGCGGCACAGGGGGCGCTTGATAATTCACCCCTCCACTTT.

The rearrangement links TRBV9 to TRBJ2-2; possible D gene TRBD1, 6 bases. This CDR3 has 15 amino acids. The germline V and J ends were trimmed by 4 bases and 3 bases, with 13 bases remaining between them. Germline V gives CDR1 SGDLS, CDR2 YYNGEE. CDR3 residues: CASSFKDSYTGELFF. The DNA of the CDR3 is TGTGCCAGCAGCTTCAAGGACAGCTACACCGGGGAGCTGTTTTTT.

V is TRBV6-2 or TRBV6-3 and J is TRBJ2-7; D is possibly TRBD1 (5 bases). The V gene lost 0 bases and the J gene lost 6 bases, with 15 bases spanning the gap. The germline V gene encodes CDR1 MNHEY and CDR2 SVGEGT. CDR3 length: 15 residues. The CDR3 reads CASSYSLRGDREQYF. The CDR3 bases are TGTGCCAGCAGTTACTCGTTAAGGGGCGATCGCGAGCAGTACTTC.

The chain recombines TRBV18 with TRBJ2-7; 7 bases align to TRBD1. The J segment lost 2 bases and the V segment lost 1 base, leaving 5 bases of the junction unmatched. The V gene's germline CDR1 is KGHSH and CDR2 LQKENI. This CDR3 spans 15 amino acids. This CDR3 reads CASSPLGTGAYEQYF. CDR3 nucleotides: TGTGCCAGCTCACCACTGGGCACAGGGGCCTACGAGCAGTACTTC.

The V call is TRBV7-8, the J call TRBJ2-3; unclear D gene. V was shortened by 0 bases and J by 1 base, with 11 bases between the two germline ends. This CDR3 region has 16 residues. CDR1 and CDR2 (germline): SGHVS, FQNEAQ. The CDR3 bases are TGTGCCAGCAGCTTAGCTCCCCATCGGGGCACAGATACGCAGTATTTT. Its protein product is CASSLAPHRGTDTQYF.

The chain recombines TRBV7-9 with TRBJ1-4; perhaps TRBD1 as D (5 bases). In germline, CDR1 is SEHNR, CDR2 FQNEAQ (reference sequence). V was clipped by 5 bases and J by 7 bases, with 17 bases between them. This CDR3 contains 15 residues. Here the CDR3 DNA reads TGTGCCAGCAGCCCGGGACTATCTGGGGCTGAAAAACTGTTTTTT. This encodes CASSPGLSGAEKLFF.

The chain is built from TRBV6-5 and TRBJ1-1; the match to TRBD1 covers 9 bases. This CDR3 is built from 15 residues. With 4 bases clipped from V and 1 base from J, the junction kept 4 bases outside the gene matches. In germline, CDR1 is MNHEY, CDR2 SVGAGI. As DNA, the CDR3 is TGTGCCAGCAGTTCTAGACAGGGGGGGAACACTGAAGCTTTCTTT. Translating gives CASSSRQGGNTEAFF.

V gene TRBV19 combines with J gene TRBJ1-1, with D possibly TRBD1 on 5 matching bases. CDR1 LNHDA and CDR2 SQIVND come from the germline V gene (reference sequence). This CDR3 comprises 14 residues. V was pared by 3 bases and J by 0 bases, with 8 bases between. CDR3 bases: TGTGCCAGTAGTATGACAGCCTTGAACACTGAAGCTTTCTTT. This translates into CASSMTALNTEAFF.

The chain uses TRBV5-1 and TRBJ2-2; possible D gene TRBD1, 5 bases. V was cut by 0 bases and J by 2 bases, with 11 bases left in between. The CDR3 is 16 amino acids. CDR1 is SGHRS, CDR2 YFSETQ, per germline. The CDR3 protein is CASSLERQPNTGELFF. CDR3 coding DNA: TGCGCCAGCAGCTTGGAGAGACAGCCTAACACCGGGGAGCTGTTTTTT.

The chain couples TRBV7-2 to TRBJ2-1; 10 nucleotides match TRBD2. J lost 9 bases, V lost 3 bases, and 8 bases had no gene match. CDR3 size: 15 residues. Germline CDR1 is SGHTA and CDR2 is FQGNSA. The CDR3 coding sequence is TGTGCCAGCAGCTTTATCCTAGCGGGAGAGAGTGAGCAGTTCTTC. It translates to CASSFILAGESEQFF. Together with reference TRBV7-2 and TRBJ2-1, the CDR3 gives the full variable domain: GAGVSQSPSNKVTEKGKDVELRCDPISGHTALYWYRQSLGQGLEFLIYFQGNSAPDKSGLPSDRFSAERTGGSVSTLTIQRTQQEDSAVYLCASSFILAGESEQFFGPGTRLTVL.

The rearrangement joins TRBV6-5 to TRBJ1-1, with 11 bases fitting TRBD1. Germline CDR1 and CDR2: MNHEY and SVGAGI. Unmatched junction bases numbered 2, after V lost 5 bases and J lost 3 bases. The length of the CDR3 is 14 residues. The CDR3 nucleotides are TGTGCCAGCAGTAGGGACAGGGGGGACACTGAAGCTTTCTTT. This sequence encodes CASSRDRGDTEAFF.

The V call is TRBV11-2, the J call TRBJ2-7, with 9 bases matching TRBD1. CDR1 is SGHAT and CDR2 is FQNNGV in the germline V gene. With 3 bases clipped from V and 2 bases from J, the junction kept 2 bases outside the gene matches. The CDR3 consists of 14 residues. This CDR3 reads CASSFDRGTYEQYF. CDR3 DNA sequence: TGTGCCAGCAGCTTTGACAGGGGGACCTACGAGCAGTACTTC.

The V gene is TRBV5-1, the J gene TRBJ2-1, with D possibly being TRBD2 (5 bases). The V and J ends lost 4 bases and 8 bases respectively, with 10 bases between them. Germline values: CDR1 SGHRS, CDR2 YFSETQ. This CDR3 is 12 amino acids long. The CDR3 DNA is TGCGCCAGCAGCCGCTCCGGGGATGAGCAGTTCTTC. Protein: CASSRSGDEQFF. The full variable domain, completed using reference TRBV5-1 and TRBJ2-1, is KAGVTQTPRYLIKTRGQQVTLSCSPISGHRSVSWYQQTPGQGLQFLFEYFSETQRNKGNFPGRFSGRQFSNSRSEMNVSTLELGDSALYLCASSRSGDEQFFGPGTRLTVL.

The chain has TRBV7-3 and TRBJ1-1, with D possibly matching TRBD1 (6 bases). V gave up 4 bases and J gave up 11 bases, with 14 bases separating them. Per germline, CDR1 SGHTA and CDR2 FQGTGA. CDR3 length: 12 amino acids. The CDR3 coding sequence is TGTGCCAGCAGCTCCCACTCAGGGGTCGCTTTCTTT. This gives the protein CASSSHSGVAFF.

The V gene is TRBV4-3, the J gene TRBJ2-2, with 10 nucleotides matching TRBD2. The V gene end was trimmed by 3 bases and the J gene end by 2 bases; junction bases not matched to a gene: 6. The CDR3 covers 17 residues. CDR1 and CDR2 (germline): LGHNA, YSLEER. The CDR3 sequence is CASSHPLAGDNTGELFF. As DNA, the CDR3 is TGCGCCAGCAGCCATCCCCTAGCGGGAGACAACACCGGGGAGCTGTTTTTT.

This clone was found once. The chain is built from TRBV5-5 and TRBJ2-5; TRBD2 matches 7 bases. The CDR3 totals 12 residues. Germline CDR1 is SGHKS and CDR2 is YYEKEE (reference sequence). With V trimmed by 3 bases and J by 4 bases, 0 bases remained unmatched. The CDR3 coding sequence is TGTGCCAGCAGCTGGGGGGGAGAGACCCAGTACTTC. Protein: CASSWGGETQYF.

This CDR3 is CASSSQGLRDEQYF. The CDR3 DNA sequence: TGTGCCAGCAGTTCACAGGGGCTTCGGGACGAGCAGTACTTC. The chain is built from TRBV6-5 and TRBJ2-7; 7 positions match TRBD1. CDR3 length: 14 residues. J was trimmed by 5 bases and V by 4 bases; bases with no gene match: 8. Germline-derived CDR1 and CDR2 are MNHEY and SVGAGI.

The V and J genes are TRBV9 and TRBJ2-1; possibly TRBD2 for D (6 bases). This CDR3 comprises 14 residues. Germline-derived CDR1 and CDR2 are SGDLS and YYNGEE. Trimming left V 5 bases short and J 8 bases short, with 17 bases between. The CDR3 DNA sequence: TGTGCCAGCAGGTGGGACTCCCGTGACGATGAGCAGTTCTTC. Protein: CASRWDSRDDEQFF.

As regards this clone: Additional DNA sequences in this sample encode the identical CDR3. The chain uses TRBV6-4 and TRBJ1-1; D ambiguous. V gave up 4 bases and J gave up 3 bases, with 9 bases separating them. The CDR3 length is 13 residues. Per the germline V gene, CDR1 is MRHNA and CDR2 is SNTAGT. This CDR3 is CASSAGFDTEAFF. Here the CDR3 DNA reads TGTGCCAGCAGTGCCGGTTTTGACACTGAAGCTTTCTTT.

The J gene is TRBJ1-2, the V gene TRBV14; TRBD1 matches 7 bases. This CDR3 has 13 amino acids. Germline V gene lookup returns CDR1 SGHDN and CDR2 FVKESK. V lost 3 bases, J lost 4 bases, and 2 bases stayed unmatched. CDR3 region: CASSHDRAYGYTF. CDR3 nucleotides: TGTGCCAGCAGCCATGACAGGGCCTATGGCTACACCTTC.

The sample holds one count of this clone. The chain recombines TRBV7-8 with TRBJ2-7, with 11 bases aligning to TRBD2. The CDR3 is 15 amino acids. With V trimmed by 4 bases and J by 7 bases, 9 bases remained unmatched. Germline CDR1 SGHVS, CDR2 FQNEAQ. DNA for the CDR3: TGTGCCAGCAGCTCCAAACTAGCGGGAGTAGGGGAGCAGTACTTC. Translating it yields CASSSKLAGVGEQYF.

The chain recombines TRBV5-1 with TRBJ1-4; D is uncertain. The CDR3 extends over 12 amino acids. The V end was cut by 4 bases, the J end by 5 bases, with 6 bases between. Germline loops: CDR1 SGHRS, CDR2 YFSETQ. In DNA form, the CDR3 reads TGCGCCAGCAGCAATTCGAATGAAAAACTGTTTTTT. It codes for CASSNSNEKLFF.

This clone was seen just once. The genes are TRBV28 and TRBJ1-2, with no clear D. V lost 5 bases and J 7 bases, leaving 11 bases between the germline ends. The CDR3 loop spans 12 amino acids. CDR1 is MDHEN, CDR2 SYDVKM, per germline. CDR3 in amino acids: CASSPPGGGYTF. The CDR3 DNA sequence: TGTGCCAGCAGTCCCCCCGGCGGTGGCTACACCTTC.

The J gene is TRBJ2-6, the V gene TRBV2, with TRBD1 identical over 9 bases. Germline V gene lookup returns CDR1 SNHLY and CDR2 FYNNEI. After removal of 6 bases from V and 0 bases from J, the junction contained 6 bases not matched to a gene. The CDR3 is 17 residues long. The DNA for the CDR3 is TGTGCCAGCAGGGGGACAGGGACCCGCTCTGGGGCCAACGTCCTGACTTTC. Translating it yields CASRGTGTRSGANVLTF.

The chain uses TRBV7-9 and TRBJ1-2; D is ambiguous. Between the trimmed V and J ends, which lost 0 bases and 5 bases, there was a span of 13 bases. CDR1 SEHNR and CDR2 FQNEAQ come from the germline V gene (reference sequence). This CDR3 is 15 amino acids long. The chain's CDR3 is CASSLAGAEPYGYTF. The CDR3 coding sequence is TGTGCCAGCAGCTTAGCGGGAGCCGAACCTTATGGCTACACCTTC.